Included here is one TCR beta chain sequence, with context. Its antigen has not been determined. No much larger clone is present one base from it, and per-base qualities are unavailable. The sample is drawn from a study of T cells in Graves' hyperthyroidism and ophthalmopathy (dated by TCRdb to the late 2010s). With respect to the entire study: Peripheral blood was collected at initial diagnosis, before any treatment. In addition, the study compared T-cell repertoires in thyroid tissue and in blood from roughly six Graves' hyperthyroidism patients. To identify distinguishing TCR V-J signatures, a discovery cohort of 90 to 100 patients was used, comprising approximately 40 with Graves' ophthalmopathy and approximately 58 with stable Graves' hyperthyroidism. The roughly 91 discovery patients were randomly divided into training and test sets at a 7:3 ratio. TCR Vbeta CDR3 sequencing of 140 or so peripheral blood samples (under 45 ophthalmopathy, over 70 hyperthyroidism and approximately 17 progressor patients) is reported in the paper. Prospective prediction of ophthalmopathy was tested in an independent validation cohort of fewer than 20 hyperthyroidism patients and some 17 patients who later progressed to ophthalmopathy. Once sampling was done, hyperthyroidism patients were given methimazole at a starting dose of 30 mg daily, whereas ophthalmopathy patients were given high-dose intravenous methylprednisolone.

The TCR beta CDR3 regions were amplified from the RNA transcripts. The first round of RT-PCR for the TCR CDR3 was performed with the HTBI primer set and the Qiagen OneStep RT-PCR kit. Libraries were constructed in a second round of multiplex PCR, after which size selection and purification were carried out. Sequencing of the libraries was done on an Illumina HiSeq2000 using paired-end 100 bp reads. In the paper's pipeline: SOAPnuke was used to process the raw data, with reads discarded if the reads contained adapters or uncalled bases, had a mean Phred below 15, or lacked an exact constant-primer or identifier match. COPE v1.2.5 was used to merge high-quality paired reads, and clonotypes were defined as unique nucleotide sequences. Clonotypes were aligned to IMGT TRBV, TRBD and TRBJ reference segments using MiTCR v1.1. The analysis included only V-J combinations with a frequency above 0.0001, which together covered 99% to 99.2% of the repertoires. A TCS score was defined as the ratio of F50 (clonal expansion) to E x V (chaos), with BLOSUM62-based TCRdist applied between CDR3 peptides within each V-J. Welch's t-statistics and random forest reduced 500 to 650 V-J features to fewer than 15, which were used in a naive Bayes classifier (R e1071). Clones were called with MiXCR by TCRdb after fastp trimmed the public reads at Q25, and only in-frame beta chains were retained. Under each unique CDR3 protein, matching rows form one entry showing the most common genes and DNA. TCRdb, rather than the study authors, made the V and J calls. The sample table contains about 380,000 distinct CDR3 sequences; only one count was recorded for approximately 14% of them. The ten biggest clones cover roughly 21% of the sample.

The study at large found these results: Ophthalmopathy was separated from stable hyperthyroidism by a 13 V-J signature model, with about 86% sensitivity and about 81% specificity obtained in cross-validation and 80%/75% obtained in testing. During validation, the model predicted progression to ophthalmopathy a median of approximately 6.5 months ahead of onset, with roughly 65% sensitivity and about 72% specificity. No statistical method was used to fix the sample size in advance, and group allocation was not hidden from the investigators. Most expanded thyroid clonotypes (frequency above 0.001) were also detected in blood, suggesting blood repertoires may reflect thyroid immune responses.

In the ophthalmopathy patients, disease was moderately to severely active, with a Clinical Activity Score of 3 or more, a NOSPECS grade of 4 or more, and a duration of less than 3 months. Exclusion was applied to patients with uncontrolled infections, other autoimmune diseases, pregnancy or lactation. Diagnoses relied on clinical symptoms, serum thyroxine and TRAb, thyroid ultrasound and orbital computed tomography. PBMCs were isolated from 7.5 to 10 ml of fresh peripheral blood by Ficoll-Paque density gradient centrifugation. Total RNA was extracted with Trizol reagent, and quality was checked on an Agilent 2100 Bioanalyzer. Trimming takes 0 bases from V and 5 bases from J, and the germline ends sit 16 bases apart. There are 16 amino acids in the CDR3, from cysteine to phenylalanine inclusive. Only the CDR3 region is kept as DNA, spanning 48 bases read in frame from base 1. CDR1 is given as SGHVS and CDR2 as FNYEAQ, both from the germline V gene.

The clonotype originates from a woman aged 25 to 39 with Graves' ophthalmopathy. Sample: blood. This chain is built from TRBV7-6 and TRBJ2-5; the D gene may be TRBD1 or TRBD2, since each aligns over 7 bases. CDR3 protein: CASSLARGRGLETQYF. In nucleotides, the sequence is TGTGCCAGCAGCTTAGCGAGGGGGAGGGGGCTGGAGACCCAGTACTTC.